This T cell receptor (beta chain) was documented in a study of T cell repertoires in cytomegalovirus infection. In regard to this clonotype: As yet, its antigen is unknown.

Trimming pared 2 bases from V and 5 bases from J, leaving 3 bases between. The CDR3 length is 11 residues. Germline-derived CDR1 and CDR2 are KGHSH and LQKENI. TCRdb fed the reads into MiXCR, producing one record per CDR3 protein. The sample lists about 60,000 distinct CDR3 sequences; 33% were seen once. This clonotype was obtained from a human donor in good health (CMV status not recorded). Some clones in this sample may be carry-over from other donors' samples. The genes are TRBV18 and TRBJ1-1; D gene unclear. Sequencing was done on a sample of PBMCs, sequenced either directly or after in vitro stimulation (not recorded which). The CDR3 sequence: CASSPLTEAFF. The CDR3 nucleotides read TGTGCCAGCTCACCATTAACTGAAGCTTTCTTT.